These 2 T cell receptor beta chains came from one sample sequenced in a study of control samples from healthy donors and cancer patients (dated by TCRdb to 2020 to 2022). The library was produced with the immunoSEQ multiplex PCR assay. The source is immuneACCESS, and TCRdb retained only in-frame sequences with V and J called. Part of the clones is not carried over; for the studies checked, unresolved V genes explain less than half of this, and the remainder is unexplained. This sample comprises approximately 160,000 clones, around nine tenths of them detected only once. The ten biggest clones cover roughly 0.7% of the sample. The sequencing input was blood. Receptors originate from a woman aged 25-40 years in good health.

The J gene is TRBJ2-1, the V gene TRBV28; TRBD2 matches at 7 bases. Germline values: CDR1 MDHEN, CDR2 SYDVKM. The CDR3 is made up of 15 amino acids. Trimming took 7 bases from V and 7 from J; bases not matched to a gene: 13. For the CDR3, the DNA is TGTGCCAGCACGCTAGCGGTCCCCGCGGGTAATGAGCAGTTCTTC. It translates to CASTLAVPAGNEQFF.

Written as DNA, the CDR3 is TGTGCCAGCAGTGCCACCGGGACAGCTAACACCGGGGAGCTGTTTTTT. Protein sequence: CASSATGTANTGELFF. The chain links TRBV6-2 or TRBV6-3 to TRBJ2-2; 7 bases are a match to TRBD1. Trimming took 5 bases from V and 2 from J; bases not matched to a gene: 8. The CDR3 is 16 amino acids. CDR1 and CDR2 (germline): MNHEY, SVGEGT.